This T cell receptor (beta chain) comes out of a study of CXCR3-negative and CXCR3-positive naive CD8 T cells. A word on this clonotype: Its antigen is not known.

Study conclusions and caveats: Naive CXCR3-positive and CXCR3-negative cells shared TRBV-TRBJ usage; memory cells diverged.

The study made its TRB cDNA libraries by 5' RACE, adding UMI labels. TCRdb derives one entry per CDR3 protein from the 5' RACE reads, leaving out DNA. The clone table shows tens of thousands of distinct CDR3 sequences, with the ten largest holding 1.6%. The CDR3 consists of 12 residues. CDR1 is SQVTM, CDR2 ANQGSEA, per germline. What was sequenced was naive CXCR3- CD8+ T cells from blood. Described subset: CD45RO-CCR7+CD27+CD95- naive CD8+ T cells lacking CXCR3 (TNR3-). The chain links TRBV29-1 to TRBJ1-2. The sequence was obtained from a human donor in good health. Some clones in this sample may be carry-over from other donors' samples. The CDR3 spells CSVEGDVVGYTF.